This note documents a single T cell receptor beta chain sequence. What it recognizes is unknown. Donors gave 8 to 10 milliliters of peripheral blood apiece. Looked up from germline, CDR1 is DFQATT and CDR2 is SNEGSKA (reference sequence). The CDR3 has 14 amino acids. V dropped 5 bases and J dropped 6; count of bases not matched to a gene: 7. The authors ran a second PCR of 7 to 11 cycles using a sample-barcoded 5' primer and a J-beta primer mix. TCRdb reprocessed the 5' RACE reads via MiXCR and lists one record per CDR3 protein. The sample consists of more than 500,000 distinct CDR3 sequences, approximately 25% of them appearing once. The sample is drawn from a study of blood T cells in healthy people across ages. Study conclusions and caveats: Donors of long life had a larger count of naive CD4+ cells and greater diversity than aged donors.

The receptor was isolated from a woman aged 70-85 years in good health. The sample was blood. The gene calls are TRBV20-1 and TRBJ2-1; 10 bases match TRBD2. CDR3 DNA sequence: TGCAGTGCTGGAGTAGCGGGGGGCGGCAATGAGCAGTTCTTC. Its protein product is CSAGVAGGGNEQFF.